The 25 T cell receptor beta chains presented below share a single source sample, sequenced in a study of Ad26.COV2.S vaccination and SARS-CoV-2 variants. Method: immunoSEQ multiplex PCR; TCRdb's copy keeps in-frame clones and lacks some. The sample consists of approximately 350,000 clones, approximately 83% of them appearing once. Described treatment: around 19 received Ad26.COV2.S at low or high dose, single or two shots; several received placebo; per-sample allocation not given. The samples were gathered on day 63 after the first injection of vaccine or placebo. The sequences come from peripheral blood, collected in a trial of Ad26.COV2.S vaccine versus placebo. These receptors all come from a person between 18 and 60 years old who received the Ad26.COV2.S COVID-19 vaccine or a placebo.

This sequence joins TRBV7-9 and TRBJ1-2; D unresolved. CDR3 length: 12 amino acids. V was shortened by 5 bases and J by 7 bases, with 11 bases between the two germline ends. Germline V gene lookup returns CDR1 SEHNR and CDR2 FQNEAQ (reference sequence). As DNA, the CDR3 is TGTGCCAGCAGCCCTTTCGGGGTTGGCTACACCTTC. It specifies CASSPFGVGYTF.

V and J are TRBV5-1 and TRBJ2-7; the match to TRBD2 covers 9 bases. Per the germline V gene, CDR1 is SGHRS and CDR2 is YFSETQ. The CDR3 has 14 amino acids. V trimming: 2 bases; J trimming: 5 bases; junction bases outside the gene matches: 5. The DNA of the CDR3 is TGCGCCAGCAGCTTAGCGGGAGGCCTTGACGAGCAGTACTTC. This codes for CASSLAGGLDEQYF.

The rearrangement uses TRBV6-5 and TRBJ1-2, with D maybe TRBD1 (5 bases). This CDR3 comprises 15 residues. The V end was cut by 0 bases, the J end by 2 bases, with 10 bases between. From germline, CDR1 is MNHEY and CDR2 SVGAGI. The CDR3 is CASSYSAGRNYGYTF. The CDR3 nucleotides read TGTGCCAGCAGTTACTCGGCAGGGCGAAACTATGGCTACACCTTC.

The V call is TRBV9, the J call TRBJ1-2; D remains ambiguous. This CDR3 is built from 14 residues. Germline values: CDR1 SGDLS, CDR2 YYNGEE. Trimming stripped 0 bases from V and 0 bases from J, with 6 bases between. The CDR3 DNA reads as TGTGCCAGCAGCGTAGGACACACTAACTATGGCTACACCTTC. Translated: CASSVGHTNYGYTF.

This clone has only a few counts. CDR3 sequence reads: CASSGTPGLRTGELFF. DNA of the CDR3: TGTGCCAGCAGCGGGACCCCGGGACTTCGCACCGGGGAGCTGTTTTTT. This rearrangement joins TRBV5-6 to TRBJ2-2, with D possibly TRBD2 on 6 matching bases. The CDR3 sequence is 16 residues long. Trimming shortened V by 4 bases and J by 4 bases, and 17 bases separated the two germline ends. The V gene's germline CDR1 is SGHDT and CDR2 YYEEEE.

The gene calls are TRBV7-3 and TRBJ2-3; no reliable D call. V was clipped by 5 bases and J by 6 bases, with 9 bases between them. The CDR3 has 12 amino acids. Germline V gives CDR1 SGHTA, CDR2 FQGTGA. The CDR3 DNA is TGTGCCAGCAGCCGTAGTGGCGATACGCAGTATTTT. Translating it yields CASSRSGDTQYF. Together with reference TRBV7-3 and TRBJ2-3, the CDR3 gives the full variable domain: GAGVSQTPSNKVTEKGKYVELRCDPISGHTALYWYRQSLGQGPEFLIYFQGTGAADDSGLPNDRFFAVRPEGSVSTLKIQRTERGDSAVYLCASSRSGDTQYFGPGTRLTVL.

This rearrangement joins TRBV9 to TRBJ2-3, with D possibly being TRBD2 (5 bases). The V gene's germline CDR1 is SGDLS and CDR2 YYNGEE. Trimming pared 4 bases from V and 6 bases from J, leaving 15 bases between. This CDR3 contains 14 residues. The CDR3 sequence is CASSPDSGWDTQYF. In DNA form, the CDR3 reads TGTGCCAGCAGCCCAGATTCGGGGTGGGATACGCAGTATTTT.

The CDR3 spells CASSLEGRGAFF. DNA of the CDR3: TGTGCCAGCAGCTTGGAAGGTCGGGGGGCTTTCTTT. The chain uses TRBV5-5 and TRBJ1-1; possible D gene TRBD1, 5 bases. CDR1 and CDR2 from the germline V gene are SGHKS and YYEKEE (reference sequence). Deletions cut 0 bases from V and 11 bases from J, with 11 bases between. The CDR3 runs to 12 residues. The variable domain in full, completed from reference TRBV5-5 and TRBJ1-1, reads DAGVTQSPTHLIKTRGQQVTLRCSPISGHKSVSWYQQVLGQGPQFIFQYYEKEERGRGNFPDRFSARQFPNYSSELNVNALLLGDSALYLCASSLEGRGAFFGQGTRLTVV.

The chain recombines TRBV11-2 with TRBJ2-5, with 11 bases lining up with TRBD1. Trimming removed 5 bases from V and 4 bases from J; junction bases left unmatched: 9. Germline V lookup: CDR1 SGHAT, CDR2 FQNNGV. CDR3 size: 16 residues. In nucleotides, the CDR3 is TGTGCCAGCAGCATAATCCGGACAGGGGGCGCAGAGACCCAGTACTTC. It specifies CASSIIRTGGAETQYF.

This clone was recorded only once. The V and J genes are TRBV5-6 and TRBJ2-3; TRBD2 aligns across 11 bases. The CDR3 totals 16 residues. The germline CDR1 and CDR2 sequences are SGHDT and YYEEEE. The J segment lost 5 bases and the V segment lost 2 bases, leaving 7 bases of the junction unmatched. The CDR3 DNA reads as TGTGCCAGCAGCTTAGTAGCGGGAGGGCCGGGAGATACGCAGTATTTT. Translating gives CASSLVAGGPGDTQYF.

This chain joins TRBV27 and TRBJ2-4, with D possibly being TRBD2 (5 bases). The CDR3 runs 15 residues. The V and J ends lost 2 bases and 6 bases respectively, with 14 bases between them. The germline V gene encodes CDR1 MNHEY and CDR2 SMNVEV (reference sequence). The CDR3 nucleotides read TGTGCCAGCAGTTTAGGGGTAACGGGGAGAAACATTCAGTACTTC. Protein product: CASSLGVTGRNIQYF.

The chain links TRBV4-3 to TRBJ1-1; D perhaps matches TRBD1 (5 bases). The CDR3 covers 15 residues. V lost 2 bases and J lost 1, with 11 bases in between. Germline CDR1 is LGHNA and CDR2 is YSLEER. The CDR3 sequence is CASSQLGRSNTEAFF. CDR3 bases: TGCGCCAGCAGCCAATTGGGACGGTCGAACACTGAAGCTTTCTTT.

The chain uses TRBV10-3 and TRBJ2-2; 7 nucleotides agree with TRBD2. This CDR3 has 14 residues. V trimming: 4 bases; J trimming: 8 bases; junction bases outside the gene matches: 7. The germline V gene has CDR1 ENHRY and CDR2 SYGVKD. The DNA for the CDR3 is TGTGCCATCAGTGTGCTAGCGGACCTTGGGGAGCTGTTTTTT. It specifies CAISVLADLGELFF.

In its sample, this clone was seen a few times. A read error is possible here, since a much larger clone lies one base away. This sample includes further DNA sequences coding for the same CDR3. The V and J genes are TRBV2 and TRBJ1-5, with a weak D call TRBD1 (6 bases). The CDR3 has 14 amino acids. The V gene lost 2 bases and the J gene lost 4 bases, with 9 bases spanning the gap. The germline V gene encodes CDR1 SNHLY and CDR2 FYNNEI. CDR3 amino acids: CASSERTENQPQHF. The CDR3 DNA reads TGTGCCAGCAGTGAAAGGACAGAGAATCAGCCCCAGCATTTT.

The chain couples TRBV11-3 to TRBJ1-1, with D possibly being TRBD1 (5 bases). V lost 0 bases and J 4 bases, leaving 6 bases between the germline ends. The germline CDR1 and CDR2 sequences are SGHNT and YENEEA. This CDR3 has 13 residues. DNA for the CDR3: TGTGCCAGCAGCTTAGAGGGGGGCACTGAAGCTTTCTTT. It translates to CASSLEGGTEAFF.

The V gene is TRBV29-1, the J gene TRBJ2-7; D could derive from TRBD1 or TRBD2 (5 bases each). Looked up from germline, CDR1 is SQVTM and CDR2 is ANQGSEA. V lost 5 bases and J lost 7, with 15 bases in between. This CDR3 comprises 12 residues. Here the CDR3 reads CSVTRVGGEQYF. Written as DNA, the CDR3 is TGCAGCGTTACCAGGGTCGGAGGAGAGCAGTACTTC.

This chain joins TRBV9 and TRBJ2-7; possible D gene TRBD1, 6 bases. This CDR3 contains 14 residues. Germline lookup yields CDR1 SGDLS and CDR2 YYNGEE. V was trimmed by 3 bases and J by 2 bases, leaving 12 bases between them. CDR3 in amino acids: CASSEGDGTYEQYF. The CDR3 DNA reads TGTGCCAGCAGCGAGGGGGACGGTACCTACGAGCAGTACTTC.

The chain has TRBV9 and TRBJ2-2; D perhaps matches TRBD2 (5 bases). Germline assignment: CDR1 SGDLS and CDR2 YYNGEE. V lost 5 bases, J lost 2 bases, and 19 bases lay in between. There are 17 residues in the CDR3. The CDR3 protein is CASSRLTTTINTGELFF. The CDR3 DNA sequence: TGTGCCAGCAGTCGACTGACTACGACCATTAACACCGGGGAGCTGTTTTTT.

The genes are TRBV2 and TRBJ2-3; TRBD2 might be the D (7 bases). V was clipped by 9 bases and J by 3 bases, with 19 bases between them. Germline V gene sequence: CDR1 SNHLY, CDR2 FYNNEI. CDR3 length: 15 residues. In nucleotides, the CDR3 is TGTGCCAGTCAGGGAGGGGGGACGGGGACAGATACGCAGTATTTT. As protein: CASQGGGTGTDTQYF.

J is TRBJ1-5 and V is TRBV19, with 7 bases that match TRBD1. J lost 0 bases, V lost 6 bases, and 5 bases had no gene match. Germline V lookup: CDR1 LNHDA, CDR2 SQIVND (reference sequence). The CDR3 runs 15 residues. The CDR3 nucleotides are TGTGCCAGTAGGGACAGGTCCTATAGCAATCAGCCCCAGCATTTT. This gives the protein CASRDRSYSNQPQHF. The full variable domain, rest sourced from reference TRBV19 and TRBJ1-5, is DGGITQSPKYLFRKEGQNVTLSCEQNLNHDAMYWYRQDPGQGLRLIYYSQIVNDFQKGDIAEGYSVSREKKESFPLTVTSAQKNPTAFYLCASRDRSYSNQPQHFGDGTRLSIL.

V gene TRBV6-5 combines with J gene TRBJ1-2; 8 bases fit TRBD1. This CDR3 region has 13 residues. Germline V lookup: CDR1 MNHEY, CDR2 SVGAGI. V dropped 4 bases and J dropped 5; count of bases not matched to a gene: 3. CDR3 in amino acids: CASSSDRVYGYTF. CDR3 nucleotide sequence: TGTGCCAGCAGTTCGGACAGGGTGTATGGCTACACCTTC.

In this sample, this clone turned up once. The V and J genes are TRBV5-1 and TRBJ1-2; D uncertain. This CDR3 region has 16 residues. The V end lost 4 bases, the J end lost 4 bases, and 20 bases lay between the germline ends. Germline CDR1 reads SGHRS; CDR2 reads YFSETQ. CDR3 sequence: CASSQFLLKRGYGYTF. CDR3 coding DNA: TGCGCCAGCAGCCAATTCTTGCTTAAACGTGGCTATGGCTACACCTTC.

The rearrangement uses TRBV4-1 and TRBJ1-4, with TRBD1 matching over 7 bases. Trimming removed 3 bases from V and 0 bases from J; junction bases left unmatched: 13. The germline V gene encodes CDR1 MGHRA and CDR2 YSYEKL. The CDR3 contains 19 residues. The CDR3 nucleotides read TGCGCCAGCAGCCAGGCCGGGACAGACCCAGGGGCAACTAATGAAAAACTGTTTTTT. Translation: CASSQAGTDPGATNEKLFF.

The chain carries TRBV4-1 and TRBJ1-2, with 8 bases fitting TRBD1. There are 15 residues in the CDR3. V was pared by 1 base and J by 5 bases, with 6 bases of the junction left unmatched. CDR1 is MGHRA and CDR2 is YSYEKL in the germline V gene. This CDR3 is CASSQVARGQYGYTF. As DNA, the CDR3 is TGCGCCAGCAGCCAAGTTGCCAGGGGGCAATATGGCTACACCTTC.

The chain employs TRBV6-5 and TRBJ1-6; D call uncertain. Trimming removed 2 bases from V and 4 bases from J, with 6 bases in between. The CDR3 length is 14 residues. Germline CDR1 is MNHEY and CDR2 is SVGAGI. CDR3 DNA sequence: TGTGCCAGCAGTTACGGGGTGTATAATTCACCCCTCCACTTT. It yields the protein CASSYGVYNSPLHF.